This entry describes one TCR beta chain. The length of the CDR3 is 15 residues. Trimming pared 7 bases from V and 0 bases from J, leaving 10 bases between. The germline gives CDR1 SNHLY, CDR2 FYNNEI. Here immunoSEQ multiplex PCR was the method, and the copy in TCRdb shows in-frame clones only, minus some. The sample has a few thousand clones, more than 75% seen once. This sample is drawn from a study of tumor T cells in aggressive B-cell lymphoma. The TCR originated in an adult with diffuse large B cell lymphoma. The V gene is TRBV2, the J gene TRBJ1-6; D remains ambiguous. Sample: tumor tissue. In DNA form, the CDR3 reads TGTGCCAGCACCCCCTTTAGCTCCTATAATTCACCCCTCCACTTT. It translates to CASTPFSSYNSPLHF.